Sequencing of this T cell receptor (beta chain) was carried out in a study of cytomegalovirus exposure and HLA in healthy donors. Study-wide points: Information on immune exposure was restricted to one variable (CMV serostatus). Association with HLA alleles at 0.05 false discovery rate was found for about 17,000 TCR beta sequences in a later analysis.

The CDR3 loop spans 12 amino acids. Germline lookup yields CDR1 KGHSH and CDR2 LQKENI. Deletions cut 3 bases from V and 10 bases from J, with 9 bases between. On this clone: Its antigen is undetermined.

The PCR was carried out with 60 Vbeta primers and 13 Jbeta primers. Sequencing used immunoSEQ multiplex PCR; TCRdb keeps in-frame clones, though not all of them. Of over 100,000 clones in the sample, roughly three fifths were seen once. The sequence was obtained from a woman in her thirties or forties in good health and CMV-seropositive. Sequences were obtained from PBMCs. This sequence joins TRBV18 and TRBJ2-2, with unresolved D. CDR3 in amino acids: CASSPALKELFF. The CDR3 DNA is TGTGCCAGCTCACCGGCCCTGAAGGAGCTGTTTTTT.